A single sample gave rise to the 20 T cell receptor beta chains below, sequenced in a study of T cell repertoires in cytomegalovirus infection. TCRdb called the reads again in MiXCR, with one record for every CDR3 protein. This sample carries some 220,000 distinct CDR3 sequences, around 6.6% of them seen once, and the ten largest clones take around 6.5%. Sample: PBMCs. All receptors derive from a human donor in good health (CMV status not recorded). Some clones in this sample may be carry-over from other donors' samples.

The chain is built from TRBV7-9 and TRBJ1-2, with 10 bases identical to TRBD1. This CDR3 spans 16 amino acids. V shed 5 bases, J shed 3 bases, and the junction held 9 bases outside the gene matches. Germline CDR1 reads SEHNR; CDR2 reads FQNEAQ (reference sequence). The CDR3 DNA follows: TGTGCCAGCAGCCAGACAGGGGGCCCGTCGGACTATGGCTACACCTTC. Translated: CASSQTGGPSDYGYTF. The full variable domain, its missing parts supplied by reference TRBV7-9 and TRBJ1-2, is DTGVSQNPRHKITKRGQNVTFRCDPISEHNRLYWYRQTLGQGPEFLTYFQNEAQLEKSRLLSDRFSAERPKGSFSTLEIQRTEQGDSAMYLCASSQTGGPSDYGYTFGSGTRLTVV.

This clonotype was detected ten times or more. The chain is built from TRBV6-5 and TRBJ1-1; D uncertain. The CDR3 has 13 residues. With 7 bases removed from V and 3 bases from J, the gap between germline ends came to 12 bases. CDR1 is MNHEY and CDR2 is SVGAGI in the germline V gene. CDR3: CASTNFKDTEAFF. The CDR3 DNA is TGTGCCAGCACCAACTTTAAGGACACTGAAGCTTTCTTT.

This clonotype was detected only once. The germline gene is not matched at one end of the junction; a read error may be the cause. The chain joins TRBV7-2 to TRBJ1-4; TRBD1 is a possible D gene (5 bases). CDR1 SGHTA and CDR2 FQGNSA come from the germline V gene. This CDR3 region has 20 residues. CDR3 protein: CARSPSLQRGLHATNEKLFF. In nucleotides, the CDR3 is TGTGCCAGGAGCCCGTCCCTTCAGAGGGGCTTACACGCAACTAACGAAAAACTGTTTTTT.

Many counts were recorded for this clonotype. This chain uses TRBV7-2 with TRBJ1-2, with D possibly being TRBD1 (6 bases). The ends were cut back, 1 base at V and 2 bases at J, with 8 bases in the middle. Germline CDR1 is SGHTA and CDR2 is FQGNSA. This CDR3 is built from 14 residues. CDR3 sequence reads: CASSLVGQNYGYTF. The CDR3 DNA reads as TGTGCCAGCAGCTTAGTCGGACAGAACTATGGCTACACCTTC.

This clonotype was detected many times. The chain uses TRBV7-2 and TRBJ2-1; 10 nucleotides match TRBD1. CDR3 length: 15 amino acids. Germline CDR1 and CDR2: SGHTA and FQGNSA. Trimming took 5 bases from V and 6 from J; bases not matched to a gene: 7. The CDR3 region has the DNA TGTGCCAGCAGCATCCGGGACAGGGGTCTCAATGAGCAGTTCTTC. Protein sequence: CASSIRDRGLNEQFF.

This clonotype was seen many times. The V and J genes are TRBV19 and TRBJ1-3; D is unclear. Germline V gene lookup returns CDR1 LNHDA and CDR2 SQIVND (reference sequence). V lost 3 bases and J lost 0, with 15 bases in between. The CDR3 has 17 residues. CDR3 bases: TGTGCCAGTAGTATCCCGCCGCCGGCCAGCTCTGGAAACACCATATATTTT. As protein: CASSIPPPASSGNTIYF.

This clonotype was seen ten or more times. This chain uses TRBV20-1 with TRBJ1-5; perhaps TRBD1 as D (5 bases). V was trimmed by 3 bases and J by 6 bases, leaving 24 bases between them. The CDR3 length is 17 residues. Germline V gene lookup returns CDR1 DFQATT and CDR2 SNEGSKA (reference sequence). CDR3 DNA: TGCAGTGCTAGCCGCTCAGGGAGCAGGGTGGCCTCTCAGCCCCAGCATTTT. Translation gives CSASRSGSRVASQPQHF.

This clonotype has at least ten counts. The chain carries TRBV28 and TRBJ1-4; no clear D. Trimming removed 2 bases from V and 10 bases from J, with 14 bases in between. The germline V gene has CDR1 MDHEN and CDR2 SYDVKM. The CDR3 length is 14 residues. The CDR3 protein is CASSLGRRPGKLFF. The CDR3 DNA reads as TGTGCCAGCAGTTTAGGACGGAGACCTGGAAAACTGTTTTTT.

This clonotype was recorded many times. V is TRBV6-1 and J is TRBJ2-3, with D possibly being TRBD1 (6 bases). The CDR3 is made up of 17 amino acids. Germline V gives CDR1 MNHNS, CDR2 SASEGT. The ends were cut back, 3 bases at V and 3 bases at J, with 19 bases in the middle. CDR3 region: CASSDKTGWSYTDTQYF. The CDR3 coding sequence is TGTGCCAGCAGTGATAAGACAGGTTGGTCGTATACAGATACGCAGTATTTT.

This clonotype was detected many times. The V call is TRBV30, the J call TRBJ2-7; D possibly corresponds to TRBD1 (7 bases). Looked up from germline, CDR1 is GTSNPN and CDR2 is SVGIG (reference sequence). Trimming took off 7 bases at V and 7 bases at J, with 20 bases between the two ends. This CDR3 has 13 amino acids. CDR3 bases: TGTGCCTCGGCCGGGACAGCGGGTTATGAGCAGTACTTC. Amino acids: CASAGTAGYEQYF.

This clonotype showed up many times. The chain is built from TRBV7-2 and TRBJ1-2, with D perhaps matching TRBD1 (5 bases). V was trimmed by 4 bases and J by 7 bases, leaving 19 bases between them. Germline V gene sequence: CDR1 SGHTA, CDR2 FQGNSA. The CDR3 sequence is 15 residues long. CDR3 DNA: TGTGCCAGCAGCTACTCGGGGGGGGTTACGGCTGGCTACACCTTC. Translated: CASSYSGGVTAGYTF.

This clonotype showed up many times. The chain links TRBV19 to TRBJ1-1; TRBD1 might be the D (5 bases). V gave up 4 bases and J gave up 2 bases, with 11 bases separating them. Germline loops: CDR1 LNHDA, CDR2 SQIVND (reference sequence). The CDR3 has 14 amino acids. The CDR3 DNA is TGTGCCAGTAGTACACTCGACAGTAACACTGAAGCTTTCTTT. Translation gives CASSTLDSNTEAFF.

The chain links TRBV24-1 to TRBJ1-2, with a tentative D call TRBD1 (6 bases). This CDR3 is 14 amino acids long. Trimming shortened V by 3 bases and J by 4 bases, and 11 bases separated the two germline ends. The germline V gene has CDR1 KGHDR and CDR2 SFDVKD. The CDR3 DNA follows: TGTGCCACCAGTGATATCGGGACAACCTATGGCTACACCTTC. It is translated as CATSDIGTTYGYTF.

There are many counts of this clonotype. CDR3 residues: CASSLSWDSRRTEAFF. The DNA of the CDR3 is TGTGCCAGCAGCTTGTCTTGGGACAGTCGGCGGACTGAAGCTTTCTTT. This chain uses TRBV7-9 with TRBJ1-1; 7 bases match TRBD1. V lost 3 bases to trimming and J lost 5 bases; unmatched junction nucleotides: 12. The CDR3 contains 16 residues. Germline assignment: CDR1 SEHNR and CDR2 FQNEAQ (reference sequence).

This clonotype was recorded at least ten times. V gene TRBV10-3 combines with J gene TRBJ1-6; unclear D gene. Trimming took 5 bases from V and 5 from J, leaving 16 bases between them. The CDR3 covers 16 residues. Germline V gene lookup returns CDR1 ENHRY and CDR2 SYGVKD. The chain's CDR3 is CAISYRTFIHNSPLHF. The CDR3, as DNA: TGTGCCATCAGTTATAGGACTTTTATCCATAATTCACCCCTCCACTTT.

There are many counts of this clonotype. The J gene is TRBJ1-2, the V gene TRBV7-2, with a weak D call TRBD1 (5 bases). V dropped 3 bases and J dropped 6 bases, with 17 bases sitting between them. The germline V gene encodes CDR1 SGHTA and CDR2 FQGNSA. CDR3 length equals 15 residues. The CDR3 coding sequence is TGTGCCAGCAGCTTTACAATTCAGGGTCTCAATGGCTACACCTTC. As protein: CASSFTIQGLNGYTF.

This clonotype was observed at least ten times. The rearrangement links TRBV5-1 to TRBJ2-3; D is unclear. The CDR3 spans 13 residues. Trimming removed 4 bases from V and 6 bases from J, with 12 bases in between. CDR1 is SGHRS and CDR2 is YFSETQ in the germline V gene. CDR3 DNA: TGCGCCAGCAGCGCACAGACCCAGGATACGCAGTATTTT. Translated, it gives CASSAQTQDTQYF. Full variable domain (remainder filled in from reference TRBV5-1 and TRBJ2-3): KAGVTQTPRYLIKTRGQQVTLSCSPISGHRSVSWYQQTPGQGLQFLFEYFSETQRNKGNFPGRFSGRQFSNSRSEMNVSTLELGDSALYLCASSAQTQDTQYFGPGTRLTVL.

This clonotype came up many times. This chain uses TRBV10-3 with TRBJ1-2, with 11 bases identical to TRBD1. The trim removed 5 bases at V and 5 bases at J, leaving 4 bases unmatched. This CDR3 is 14 amino acids long. Looked up from germline, CDR1 is ENHRY and CDR2 is SYGVKD. The CDR3 sequence: CAISWTGGGYGYTF. The CDR3 bases are TGTGCCATCAGTTGGACAGGGGGCGGTTATGGCTACACCTTC.

This clonotype came up many times. The chain recombines TRBV6-2 or TRBV6-3 with TRBJ2-1; tentative D call: TRBD1 (6 bases). The CDR3 consists of 13 residues. V was pared by 5 bases and J by 4 bases, with 9 bases between. Germline V gives CDR1 MNHEY, CDR2 SVGEGT. CDR3 DNA: TGTGCCAGCAGTGGACAGATTTACAATGAGCAGTTCTTC. Amino acid sequence: CASSGQIYNEQFF.

This clonotype was found many times. J is TRBJ2-3 and V is TRBV11-2; 11 nucleotides match TRBD2. V was clipped by 2 bases and J by 2 bases; unmatched bases: 12. Germline values: CDR1 SGHAT, CDR2 FQNNGV. This CDR3 spans 19 amino acids. CDR3: CASSLYDSGGAMVTDTQYF. CDR3 nucleotides: TGTGCCAGCAGCTTATATGATAGCGGGGGGGCCATGGTCACAGATACGCAGTATTTT.